The rows below give T cell receptor beta chains drawn from one sample of a study of graft-versus-host responses after intestinal transplantation. Clones were sequenced by immunoSEQ multiplex PCR, and TCRdb holds only the in-frame ones, with some missing. This sample has about 110,000 clones; just over 90% occur once, and the top ten carry roughly 0.5%. Their antigen targets remain unknown. Here the sequenced sample was unstimulated CD8+ T cells sorted from spleen or lymph node cells, taken before intestinal transplant. The source is a human donor who received an intestinal transplant. The CDR3 runs from the conserved cysteine through the conserved F or W.

j_call v_call cdr3_length cdr3_aa
TRBJ1-4 TRBV4-1 16 CASSHLQGATNEKLFF
TRBJ2-3 TRBV27 12 CASSSITDTQYF
TRBJ2-5 TRBV30 14 CAWSAGTAGETQYF
TRBJ1-5 TRBV5-6 12 CASSLVGQPQHF
TRBJ1-2 TRBV19 13 CASSDGTGNGYTF
TRBJ1-2 TRBV28 15 CASSTGTGADYGYTF
TRBJ2-3 TRBV29-1 16 CSVENGDLGSTDTQYF
TRBJ2-7 TRBV14 15 CASSPRVRGSYEQYF
TRBJ2-7 TRBV4-2 15 CASSQFGGDSYEQYF
TRBJ2-7 TRBV27 15 CASSTSPWTDYEQYF
TRBJ1-1 TRBV20-1 11 CSATDRSEAFF
TRBJ2-1 TRBV6-1 15 CASSEFPSSYNEQFF
TRBJ2-7 TRBV27 16 CASSLSGTAYSYEQYF
TRBJ1-2 TRBV30 10 CAWRGYGYTF
TRBJ2-7 TRBV6-6 14 CASKESGGGHEQYF
TRBJ1-5 TRBV6-6 15 CASSFGVVLDQPQHF
TRBJ1-1 TRBV19 12 CASSTGRTEAFF
TRBJ1-2 TRBV4-1 13 CASSQATLEGYTF
TRBJ2-7 TRBV5-1 15 CASSNYAGVAYEQYF
TRBJ2-1 TRBV19 16 CASSTTPRLDYNEQFF
TRBJ2-1 TRBV7-2 18 CASSVQTSGLSSYNEQFF
TRBJ2-7 TRBV27 14 CASSATSGGYEQYF
TRBJ2-2 TRBV12-5 21 CASGLVLEGRRNHLGTGELFF
TRBJ2-1 TRBV9 16 CASSVEGGRVGNEQFF
TRBJ2-6 TRBV19 11 CASRGANVLTF
TRBJ2-1 TRBV15 15 CATSRDLGPGNEQFF
TRBJ2-3 TRBV5-5 16 CASSSGAGGRTDTQYF
TRBJ1-5 TRBV9 15 CASSVSPGVNQPQHF
TRBJ2-7 TRBV9 13 CASSVGAAYEQYF
TRBJ2-7 TRBV5-6 13 CASSTGQGYEQYF
TRBJ2-7 TRBV11-2 15 CASSSTQGNSYEQYF
TRBJ1-2 TRBV2 10 CASSEGTYTF
TRBJ2-7 TRBV28 16 CASSLPLAGEAYEQYF
TRBJ2-3 TRBV19 11 CASSIGHREFF
TRBJ2-7 TRBV5-8 11 CASSFTGEQYF
TRBJ2-7 TRBV6-1 12 CASRETAYEQYF
TRBJ1-3 TRBV6-1 16 CASSDGLGQEGNTIYF
TRBJ2-3 TRBV9 16 CASSVVAGLHTDTQYF
TRBJ2-1 TRBV6-5 13 CASSQGLGLEQFF
TRBJ2-1 TRBV5-1 14 CASSFWTNYNEQFF
TRBJ1-5 TRBV27 14 CASSLLQGNQPQHF
TRBJ1-1 TRBV7-6 14 CASSLAGANTEAFF
TRBJ2-3 TRBV28 15 CASSLWGSRTDTQYF
TRBJ2-7 TRBV28 19 CASSPGLAGPSFEGYEQYF
TRBJ2-7 TRBV29-1 15 CSVVWGGLAGYEQYF
TRBJ2-1 TRBV5-6 13 CASSPQGTNEQFF
TRBJ1-2 TRBV4-3 16 CASSQDDVFGYYGYTF
TRBJ1-4 TRBV7-9 17 CASSFPAGQGLNEKLFF
TRBJ2-1 TRBV9 15 CASSPPPGSYNEQFF